This TCR beta chain derives from a study of blood T cells in healthy people across ages. There are many counts of this clonotype. J was trimmed by 9 bases and V by 1 base; bases with no gene match: 16. In germline, CDR1 is SGHKS, CDR2 YYEKEE (reference sequence). The CDR3 covers 18 residues. For the second PCR, which ran for roughly 6 to 11 cycles, a sample-barcoded 5' primer and a J-beta primer mix were used. TCRdb reprocessed the 5' RACE reads with MiXCR, giving one entry per CDR3 protein. The table records about 650,000 distinct CDR3 sequences, roughly half of them present only once. This chain links TRBV5-5 with TRBJ1-6, with 7 bases matching TRBD1. This TCR was sampled from an elderly woman in good health. The sequencing input was blood. The CDR3: CASSLTGTEIVRGSPLHF. The CDR3 DNA follows: TGTGCCAGCAGCTTGACCGGGACAGAAATAGTAAGAGGTTCACCCCTCCACTTT.